The T cell receptor beta chain under discussion was sequenced for a study of cytomegalovirus exposure and HLA in healthy donors. A remark on this clone: The antigen remains undetermined.

Study-level points and caveats: Most CMV-associated TCR beta chains were later found to appear HLA-restricted. In a later analysis, a genetic analysis reported fewer productive-TCR N-insertions in an Asian-associated ancestry cluster than the cohort average. Some V segments, TRBV6-2 and TRBV6-3 among them, were indistinguishable and were therefore excluded. Earlier analysis looked at TCR beta V segments, and most were productive about 90% or about 30% of the time.

13 Jbeta primers and 60 Vbeta primers were used for the PCR. Data came from immunoSEQ multiplex PCR; TCRdb stores just in-frame clones and leaves some out. The sample includes around 250,000 clones, roughly four fifths of them seen just once. The ends lost 8 bases at V and 1 base at J; junction bases unmatched: 10. The CDR3 spans 16 residues. Germline V CDR1 and CDR2: MDHEN, SYDVKM. This sequence originates from a woman aged 60 to 75 in good health and CMV-seropositive. This chain uses TRBV28 with TRBJ1-1; 10 bases match TRBD1. The material sequenced was PBMCs. This chain's CDR3 is CASRDRGPTRNTEAFF. The CDR3 region has the DNA TGTGCCAGCCGGGACAGGGGTCCGACCAGGAACACTGAAGCTTTCTTT.